This paragraph reports one T cell receptor (beta chain). Its target is unknown. This sample was taken from a study of CD8 T cells in Susac syndrome. General observations from the study: The CD4+ T cell repertoires in Susac syndrome did not show any clonal expansion.

CD8+ and CD4+ T cells from blood underwent TCR beta sequencing. Negative isolation was applied to CD8+ and CD4+ T cells, and FACS enrichment was applied to TEMRA cells. CDR3 length equals 12 residues. With random hexamers, 0.5 to 1 ug RNA was reverse transcribed. immunoSEQ multiplex PCR amplified TCR beta CDR3 across 54 Vbeta, 13 Jbeta. TCRdb processed the immunoSEQ multiplex PCR reads anew with MiXCR; each CDR3 protein has one entry. The table lists tens of thousands of distinct CDR3 sequences, 85% to 95% of them singletons. The chain employs TRBV21-1 and TRBJ2-5; the table's D call of TRBD1 was not tested on the DNA. TRBV21-1 is listed as a pseudogene. The receptor was isolated from a human donor with Susac syndrome. Sequenced input: CD4+ T cells from PBMCs. DNA for the CDR3: TGTGCCACCACAGGGGGCATTGTGTCCCAGTACTTC. Its translation is CATTGGIVSQYF.